What follows is one T cell receptor beta chain and its context. The data derive from a study of control samples from healthy donors and cancer patients. Here immunoSEQ multiplex PCR was the method, and the copy in TCRdb shows in-frame clones only, minus some. This sample has some 120,000 clones, with around 87% found just once. This CDR3 region has 16 residues. The V and J ends lost 6 bases and 7 bases, in that order; junction bases with no gene match: 9. CDR1 and CDR2 (germline): LGHDT, YNNKEL (reference sequence). The chain couples TRBV3-1 (or the pseudogene TRBV3-2) to TRBJ2-2; 12 bases match TRBD2. Sequencing was done on a sample of blood. This TCR derives from a man between 25 and 39 years old in good health. The CDR3 DNA follows: TGTGCCAGCAGACCTCTAGCGGGGGGGCCGAACGGGGAGCTGTTTTTT. It is translated as CASRPLAGGPNGELFF.